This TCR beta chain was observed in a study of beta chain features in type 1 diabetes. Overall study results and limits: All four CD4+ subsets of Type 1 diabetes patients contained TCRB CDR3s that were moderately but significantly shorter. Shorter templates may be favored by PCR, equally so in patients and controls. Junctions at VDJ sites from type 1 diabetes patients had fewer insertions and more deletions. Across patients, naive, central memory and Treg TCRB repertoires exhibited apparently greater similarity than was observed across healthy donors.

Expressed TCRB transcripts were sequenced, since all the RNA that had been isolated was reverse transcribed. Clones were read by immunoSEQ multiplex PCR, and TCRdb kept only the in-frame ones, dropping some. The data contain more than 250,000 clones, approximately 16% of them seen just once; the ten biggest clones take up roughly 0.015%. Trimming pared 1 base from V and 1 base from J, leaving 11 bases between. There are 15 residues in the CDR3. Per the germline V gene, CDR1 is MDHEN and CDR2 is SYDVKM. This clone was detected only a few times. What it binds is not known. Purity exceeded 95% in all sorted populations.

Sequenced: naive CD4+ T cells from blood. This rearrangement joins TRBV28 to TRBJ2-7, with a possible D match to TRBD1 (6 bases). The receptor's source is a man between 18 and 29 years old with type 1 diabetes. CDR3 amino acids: CASSLSGTTSYEQYF. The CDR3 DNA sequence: TGTGCCAGCAGTTTATCAGGGACAACTTCCTACGAGCAGTACTTC.